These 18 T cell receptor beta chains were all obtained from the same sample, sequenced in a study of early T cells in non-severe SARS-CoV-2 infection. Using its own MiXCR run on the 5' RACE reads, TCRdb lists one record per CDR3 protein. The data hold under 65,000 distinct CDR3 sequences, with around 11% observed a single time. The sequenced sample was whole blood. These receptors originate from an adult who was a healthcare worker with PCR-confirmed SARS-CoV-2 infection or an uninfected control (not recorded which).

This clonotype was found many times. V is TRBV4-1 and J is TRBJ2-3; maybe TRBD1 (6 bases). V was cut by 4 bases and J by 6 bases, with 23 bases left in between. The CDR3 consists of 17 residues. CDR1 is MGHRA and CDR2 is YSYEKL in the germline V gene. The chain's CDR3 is CASSLKLDSPPSDTQYF. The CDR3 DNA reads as TGCGCCAGCAGCCTTAAATTGGACAGTCCCCCGTCGGATACGCAGTATTTT.

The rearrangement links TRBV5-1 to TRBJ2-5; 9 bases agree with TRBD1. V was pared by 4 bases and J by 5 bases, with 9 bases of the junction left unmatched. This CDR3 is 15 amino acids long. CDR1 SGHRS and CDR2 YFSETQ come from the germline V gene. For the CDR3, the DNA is TGCGCCAGCAGCCGACCACAGGGGGCCATTGAGACCCAGTACTTC. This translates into CASSRPQGAIETQYF.

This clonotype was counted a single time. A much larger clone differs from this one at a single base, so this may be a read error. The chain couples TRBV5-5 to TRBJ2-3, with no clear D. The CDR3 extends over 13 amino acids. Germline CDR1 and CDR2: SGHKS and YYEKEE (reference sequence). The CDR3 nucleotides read TGTGCCAGCAGCTTCTCCTCGTCGAATACGCAGTGTTTT. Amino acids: CASSFSSSNTQCF.

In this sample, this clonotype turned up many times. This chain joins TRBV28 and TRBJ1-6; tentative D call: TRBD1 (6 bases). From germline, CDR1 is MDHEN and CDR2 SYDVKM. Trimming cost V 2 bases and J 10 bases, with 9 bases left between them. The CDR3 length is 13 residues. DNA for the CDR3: TGTGCCAGCAGTTTAACAGGGAGATCACCCCTCCACTTT. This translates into CASSLTGRSPLHF.

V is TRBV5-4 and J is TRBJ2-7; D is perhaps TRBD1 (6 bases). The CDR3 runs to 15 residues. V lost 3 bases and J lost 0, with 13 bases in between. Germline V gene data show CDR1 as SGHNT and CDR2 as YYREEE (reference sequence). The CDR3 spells CASSSGQQSSYEQYF. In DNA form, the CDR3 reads TGTGCCAGCAGCTCCGGACAGCAGTCCTCCTACGAGCAGTACTTC.

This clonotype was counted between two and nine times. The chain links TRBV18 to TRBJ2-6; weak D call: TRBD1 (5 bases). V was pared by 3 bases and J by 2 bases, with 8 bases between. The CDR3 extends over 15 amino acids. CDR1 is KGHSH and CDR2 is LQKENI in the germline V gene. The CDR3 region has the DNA TGTGCCAGCTCACCCTCAGGGACTGGGGCCAACGTCCTGACTTTC. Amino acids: CASSPSGTGANVLTF.

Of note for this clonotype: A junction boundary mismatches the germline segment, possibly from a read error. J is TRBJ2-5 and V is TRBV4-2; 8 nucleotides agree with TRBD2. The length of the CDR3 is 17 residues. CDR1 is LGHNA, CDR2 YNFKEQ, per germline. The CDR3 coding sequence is TGTGCCAGCAGCTCCCGGGGACGGGAGGGCCCTCAGGAGACCCAGCACTTC. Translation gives CASSSRGREGPQETQHF.

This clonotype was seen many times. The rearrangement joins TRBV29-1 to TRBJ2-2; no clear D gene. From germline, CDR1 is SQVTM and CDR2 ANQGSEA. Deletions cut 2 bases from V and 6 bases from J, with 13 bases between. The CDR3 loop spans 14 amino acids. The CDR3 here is CSVEPQTGAGELFF. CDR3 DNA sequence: TGCAGCGTTGAACCCCAGACCGGCGCCGGGGAGCTGTTTTTT.

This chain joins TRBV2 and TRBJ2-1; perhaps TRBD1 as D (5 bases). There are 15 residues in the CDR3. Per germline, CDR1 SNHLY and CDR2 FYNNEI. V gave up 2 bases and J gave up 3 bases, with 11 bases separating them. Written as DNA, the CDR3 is TGTGCCAGCAGTGAACTGTTAAGGGGCTACAATGAGCAGTTCTTC. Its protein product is CASSELLRGYNEQFF.

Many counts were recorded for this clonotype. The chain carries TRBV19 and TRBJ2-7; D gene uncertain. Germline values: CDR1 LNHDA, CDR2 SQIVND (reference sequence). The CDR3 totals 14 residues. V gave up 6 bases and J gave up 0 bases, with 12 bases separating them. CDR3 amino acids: CASSASADSYEQYF. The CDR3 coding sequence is TGTGCCAGTAGCGCATCGGCTGACTCCTACGAGCAGTACTTC.

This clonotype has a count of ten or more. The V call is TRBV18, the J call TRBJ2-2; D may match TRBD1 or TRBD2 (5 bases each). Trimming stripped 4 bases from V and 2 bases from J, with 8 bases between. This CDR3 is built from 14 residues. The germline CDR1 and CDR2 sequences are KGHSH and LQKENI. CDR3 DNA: TGTGCCAGCTCACGGGACGGTAACACCGGGGAGCTGTTTTTT. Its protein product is CASSRDGNTGELFF.

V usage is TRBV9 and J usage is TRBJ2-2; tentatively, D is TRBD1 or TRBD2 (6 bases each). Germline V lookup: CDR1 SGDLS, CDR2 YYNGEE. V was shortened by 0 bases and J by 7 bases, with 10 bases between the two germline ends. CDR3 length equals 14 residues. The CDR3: CASSVDGGRGELFF. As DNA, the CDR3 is TGTGCCAGCAGCGTAGATGGGGGGCGCGGGGAGCTGTTTTTT. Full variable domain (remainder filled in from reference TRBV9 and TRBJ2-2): DSGVTQTPKHLITATGQRVTLRCSPRSGDLSVYWYQQSLDQGLQFLIQYYNGEERAKGNILERFSAQQFPDLHSELNLSSLELGDSALYFCASSVDGGRGELFFGEGSRLTVL.

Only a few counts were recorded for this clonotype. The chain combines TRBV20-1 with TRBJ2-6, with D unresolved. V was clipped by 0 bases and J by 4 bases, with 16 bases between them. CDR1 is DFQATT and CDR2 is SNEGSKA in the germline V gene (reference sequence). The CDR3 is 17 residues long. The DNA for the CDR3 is TGCAGTGCTAGAGATGAGGCGCGGCACCCCGGGGCCAACGTCCTGACTTTC. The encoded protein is CSARDEARHPGANVLTF.

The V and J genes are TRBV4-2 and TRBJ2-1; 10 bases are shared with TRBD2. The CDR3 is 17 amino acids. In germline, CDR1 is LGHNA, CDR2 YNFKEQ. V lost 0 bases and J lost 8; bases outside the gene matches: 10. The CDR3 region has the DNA TGTGCCAGCAGCCAAGAGGTAGGAGCGGGAGGGAACGATGAGCAGTTCTTC. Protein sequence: CASSQEVGAGGNDEQFF.

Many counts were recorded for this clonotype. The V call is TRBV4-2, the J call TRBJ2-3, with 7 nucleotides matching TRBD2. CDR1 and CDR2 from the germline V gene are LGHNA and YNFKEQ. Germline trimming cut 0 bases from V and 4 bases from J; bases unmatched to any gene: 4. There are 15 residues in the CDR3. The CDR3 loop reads CASSQDGLAADTQYF. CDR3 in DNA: TGTGCCAGCAGCCAAGATGGCCTAGCGGCAGATACGCAGTATTTT.

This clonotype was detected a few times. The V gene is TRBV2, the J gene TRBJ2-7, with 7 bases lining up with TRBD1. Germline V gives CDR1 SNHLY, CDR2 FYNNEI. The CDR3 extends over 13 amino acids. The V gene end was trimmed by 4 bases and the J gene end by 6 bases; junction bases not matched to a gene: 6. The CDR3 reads CASSGDKGAEQYF. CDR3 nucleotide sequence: TGTGCCAGCAGTGGGGACAAGGGGGCCGAGCAGTACTTC.

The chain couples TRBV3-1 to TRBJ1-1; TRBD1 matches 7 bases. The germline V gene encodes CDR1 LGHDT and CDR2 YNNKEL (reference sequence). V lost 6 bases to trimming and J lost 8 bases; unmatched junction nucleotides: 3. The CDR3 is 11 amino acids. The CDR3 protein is CASRGGQEAFF. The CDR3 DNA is TGTGCCAGCAGAGGGGGACAGGAAGCTTTCTTT. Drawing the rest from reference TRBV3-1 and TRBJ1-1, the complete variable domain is DTAVSQTPKYLVTQMGNDKSIKCEQNLGHDTMYWYKQDSKKFLKIMFSYNNKELIINETVPNRFSPKSPDKAHLNLHINSLELGDSAVYFCASRGGQEAFFGQGTRLTVV.

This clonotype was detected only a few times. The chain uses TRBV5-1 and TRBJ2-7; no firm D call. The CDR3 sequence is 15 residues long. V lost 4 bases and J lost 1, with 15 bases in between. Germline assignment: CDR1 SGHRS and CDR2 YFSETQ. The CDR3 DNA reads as TGCGCCAGCAGCCCTCGAGAAAGCACTTCCTACGAGCAGTACTTC. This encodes CASSPRESTSYEQYF.